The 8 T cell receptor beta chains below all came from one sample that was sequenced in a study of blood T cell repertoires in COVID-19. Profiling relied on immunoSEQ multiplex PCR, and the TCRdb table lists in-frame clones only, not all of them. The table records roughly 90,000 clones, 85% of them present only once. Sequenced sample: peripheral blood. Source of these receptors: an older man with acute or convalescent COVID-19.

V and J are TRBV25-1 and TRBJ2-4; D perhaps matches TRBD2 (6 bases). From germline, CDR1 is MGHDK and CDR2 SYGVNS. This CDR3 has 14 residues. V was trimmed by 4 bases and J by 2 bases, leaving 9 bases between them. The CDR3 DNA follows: TGTGCCAGCAGTGGTGCGGGGTCCAAAAACATTCAGTACTTC. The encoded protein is CASSGAGSKNIQYF.

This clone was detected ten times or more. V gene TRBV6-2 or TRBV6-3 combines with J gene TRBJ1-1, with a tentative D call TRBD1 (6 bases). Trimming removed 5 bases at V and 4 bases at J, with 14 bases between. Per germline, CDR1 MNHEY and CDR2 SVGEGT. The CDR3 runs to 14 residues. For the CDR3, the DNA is TGTGCCAGCAGTATCGACAGGATGAGCACTGAAGCTTTCTTT. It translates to CASSIDRMSTEAFF.

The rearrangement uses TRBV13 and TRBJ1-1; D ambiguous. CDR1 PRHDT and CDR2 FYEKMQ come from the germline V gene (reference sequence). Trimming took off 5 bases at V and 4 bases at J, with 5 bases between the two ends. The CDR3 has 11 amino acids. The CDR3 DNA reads TGTGCCAGCAGCCCGTTCACTGAAGCTTTCTTT. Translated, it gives CASSPFTEAFF.

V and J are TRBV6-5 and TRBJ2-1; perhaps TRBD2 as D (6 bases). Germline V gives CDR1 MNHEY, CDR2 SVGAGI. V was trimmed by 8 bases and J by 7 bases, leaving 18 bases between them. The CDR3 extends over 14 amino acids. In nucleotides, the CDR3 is TGTGCCAGCTACAAAGCGGGTATTTTAAATGAGCAGTTCTTC. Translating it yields CASYKAGILNEQFF.

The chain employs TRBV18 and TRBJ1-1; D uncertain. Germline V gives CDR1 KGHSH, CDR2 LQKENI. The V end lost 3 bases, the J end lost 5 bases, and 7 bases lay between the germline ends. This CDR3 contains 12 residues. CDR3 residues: CASSPLKTEAFF. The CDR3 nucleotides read TGTGCCAGCTCACCGCTAAAAACTGAAGCTTTCTTT.

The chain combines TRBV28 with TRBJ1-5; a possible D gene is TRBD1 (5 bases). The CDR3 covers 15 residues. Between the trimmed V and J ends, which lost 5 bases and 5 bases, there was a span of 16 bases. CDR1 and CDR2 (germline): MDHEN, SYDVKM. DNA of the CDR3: TGTGCCAGCAGTCTTTTGGGGGGGAACTATCAGCCCCAGCATTTT. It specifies CASSLLGGNYQPQHF.

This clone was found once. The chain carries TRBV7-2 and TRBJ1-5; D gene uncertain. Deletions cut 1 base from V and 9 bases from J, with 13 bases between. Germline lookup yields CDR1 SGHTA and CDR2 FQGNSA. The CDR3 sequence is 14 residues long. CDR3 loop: CASSLEGSEGPQHF. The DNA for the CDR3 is TGTGCCAGCAGCTTAGAGGGATCCGAGGGGCCCCAGCATTTT.

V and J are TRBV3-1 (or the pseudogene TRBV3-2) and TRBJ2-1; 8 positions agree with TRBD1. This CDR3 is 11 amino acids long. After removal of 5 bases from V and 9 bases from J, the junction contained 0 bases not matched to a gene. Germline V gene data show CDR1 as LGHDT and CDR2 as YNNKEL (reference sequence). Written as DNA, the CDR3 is TGTGCCAGCAGCGACAGGGGTGAGCAGTTCTTC. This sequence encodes CASSDRGEQFF.